The rows below give T cell receptor beta chains drawn from one sample of a study of tumor-infiltrating lymphocytes in localized non-small cell lung cancer. Generated by immunoSEQ multiplex PCR, the TCRdb table keeps only in-frame clones and is missing some. Of 20,000 to 25,000 clones in the sample, roughly 71% are singletons; the top ten hold over 12%. Sequencing input: lung tumor tissue. All receptors come from a human donor with non-small cell lung cancer. Each CDR3 is given with its conserved first and last residue. The order of the fields is D gene, clone size, J gene, V gene, CDR3 protein, CDR3 DNA. A D gene is named only where the DNA matches it firmly. Some rows have no size entry. The others give once, few or many, or a class for an expanded clone.

d_gene: TRBD2; abundance: .; j_gene: TRBJ2-3; v_gene: TRBV4-1; CDR3aa: CASSQDATSGRNTQYF; CDR3nt: TGCGCCAGCAGCCAAGATGCGACTAGCGGGAGAAATACGCAGTATTTT
d_gene: .; abundance: .; j_gene: TRBJ1-5; v_gene: TRBV7-6; CDR3aa: CASSWASGSNQPQHF; CDR3nt: TGTGCCAGCAGTTGGGCCTCCGGGAGCAATCAGCCCCAGCATTTT
d_gene: TRBD1; abundance: few; j_gene: TRBJ2-1; v_gene: TRBV18; CDR3aa: CASSPPDRVVNEQFF; CDR3nt: TGTGCCAGCTCACCACCGGACAGGGTGGTCAATGAGCAGTTCTTC
d_gene: .; abundance: .; j_gene: TRBJ1-3; v_gene: TRBV13; CDR3aa: CASSQDSLSGNTIYF; CDR3nt: TGTGCCAGCAGCCAGGACAGCCTCTCTGGAAACACCATATATTTT
d_gene: TRBD1; abundance: many; j_gene: TRBJ2-5; v_gene: TRBV28; CDR3aa: CASSWDRDRGWTQYF; CDR3nt: TGTGCCAGCAGTTGGGACCGGGACAGGGGTTGGACCCAGTACTTC
d_gene: .; abundance: .; j_gene: TRBJ1-1; v_gene: TRBV7-3; CDR3aa: CASSQWGDTEAFF; CDR3nt: TGTGCCAGCAGCCAATGGGGGGACACTGAAGCTTTCTTT
d_gene: TRBD2; abundance: .; j_gene: TRBJ2-1; v_gene: TRBV5-6; CDR3aa: CASSFGLADNEQFF; CDR3nt: TGTGCCAGCAGCTTCGGACTAGCGGACAATGAGCAGTTCTTC
d_gene: .; abundance: few; j_gene: TRBJ2-1; v_gene: TRBV27; CDR3aa: CASSSFSLSTYNEQFF; CDR3nt: TGTGCCAGCAGTTCCTTTAGCCTGAGCACCTACAATGAGCAGTTCTTC
d_gene: TRBD2; abundance: .; j_gene: TRBJ2-4; v_gene: TRBV28; CDR3aa: CASFPTIGEGENIQYF; CDR3nt: TGTGCCAGCTTCCCGACGATCGGGGAGGGCGAAAACATTCAGTACTTC
d_gene: .; abundance: .; j_gene: TRBJ2-3; v_gene: TRBV27; CDR3aa: CASSPLTLSTDTQYF; CDR3nt: TGTGCCAGCAGCCCTCTTACCCTCTCCACAGATACGCAGTATTTT
d_gene: .; abundance: .; j_gene: TRBJ2-4; v_gene: TRBV7-9; CDR3aa: CASSFQGNIQYF; CDR3nt: TGTGCCAGCAGCTTCCAGGGGAACATTCAGTACTTC
d_gene: .; abundance: .; j_gene: TRBJ2-7; v_gene: TRBV11-2; CDR3aa: CASSFDRTYEQYF; CDR3nt: TGTGCCAGCAGCTTCGACAGGACCTACGAGCAGTACTTC
d_gene: .; abundance: many; j_gene: TRBJ1-1; v_gene: TRBV19; CDR3aa: CASRNMNTEAFF; CDR3nt: TGTGCCAGTAGAAATATGAACACTGAAGCTTTCTTT
d_gene: .; abundance: .; j_gene: TRBJ2-3; v_gene: TRBV18; CDR3aa: CASSPRASTDTQYF; CDR3nt: TGTGCCAGCTCACCAAGGGCTAGCACAGATACGCAGTATTTT
d_gene: .; abundance: .; j_gene: TRBJ1-1; v_gene: TRBV5-1; CDR3aa: CASSLDGQGNTEAFF; CDR3nt: TGCGCCAGCAGCCTGGACGGCCAGGGGAACACTGAAGCTTTCTTT
d_gene: .; abundance: .; j_gene: TRBJ1-2; v_gene: TRBV28; CDR3aa: CASSWGAAYGYTF; CDR3nt: TGTGCCAGCAGCTGGGGGGCGGCCTATGGCTACACCTTC
d_gene: TRBD1; abundance: few; j_gene: TRBJ1-1; v_gene: TRBV7-8; CDR3aa: CASSPRTGSSVTEAFF; CDR3nt: TGTGCCAGCAGCCCAAGGACAGGGTCTTCAGTCACTGAAGCTTTCTTT
d_gene: .; abundance: few; j_gene: TRBJ1-2; v_gene: TRBV9; CDR3aa: CASSVGEGMYPGGYTF; CDR3nt: TGTGCCAGCAGCGTAGGAGAGGGCATGTACCCGGGTGGCTACACCTTC
d_gene: TRBD1; abundance: .; j_gene: TRBJ1-2; v_gene: TRBV7-9; CDR3aa: CASRPGTGADGYTF; CDR3nt: TGTGCCAGCAGGCCGGGGACAGGGGCCGATGGCTACACCTTC
d_gene: TRBD1; abundance: .; j_gene: TRBJ2-7; v_gene: TRBV7-6; CDR3aa: CASSGTGSYEQYF; CDR3nt: TGTGCCAGCAGCGGGACAGGGTCCTACGAGCAGTACTTC
d_gene: TRBD1; abundance: .; j_gene: TRBJ2-3; v_gene: TRBV5-1; CDR3aa: CASSLSQGEDTQYF; CDR3nt: TGCGCCAGCAGCTTGTCGCAGGGGGAGGATACGCAGTATTTT
d_gene: .; abundance: once; j_gene: TRBJ2-1; v_gene: TRBV4-3; CDR3aa: CASSQDRQGSYNEQFF; CDR3nt: TGCGCCAGCAGCCAAGATCGCCAGGGGAGTTACAATGAGCAGTTCTTC
d_gene: TRBD2; abundance: .; j_gene: TRBJ2-3; v_gene: TRBV19; CDR3aa: CASSIVTSGTDTQYF; CDR3nt: TGTGCCAGTAGTATAGTGACTAGCGGCACAGATACGCAGTATTTT
d_gene: .; abundance: few; j_gene: TRBJ1-1; v_gene: TRBV7-9; CDR3aa: CASSLALNTEAFF; CDR3nt: TGTGCCAGCAGCTTAGCCTTGAACACTGAAGCTTTCTTT
d_gene: TRBD1; abundance: .; j_gene: TRBJ1-2; v_gene: TRBV10-3; CDR3aa: CAINGGQGYGYTF; CDR3nt: TGTGCCATCAATGGGGGACAGGGATATGGCTACACCTTC
d_gene: .; abundance: few; j_gene: TRBJ2-7; v_gene: TRBV7-3; CDR3aa: CASSPSGVNSYEQYF; CDR3nt: TGTGCCAGCAGCCCGAGCGGAGTCAACTCCTACGAGCAGTACTTC
d_gene: .; abundance: .; j_gene: TRBJ1-2; v_gene: TRBV7-2; CDR3aa: CASSPQPGYGYTF; CDR3nt: TGTGCCAGCAGCCCGCAGCCGGGATATGGCTACACCTTC
d_gene: .; abundance: .; j_gene: TRBJ2-1; v_gene: TRBV7-2; CDR3aa: CASSLGTPPNEQFF; CDR3nt: TGTGCCAGCAGCTTGGGGACACCCCCCAATGAGCAGTTCTTC
d_gene: .; abundance: once; j_gene: TRBJ1-2; v_gene: TRBV28; CDR3aa: CASKQGGYGYTF; CDR3nt: TGTGCCAGCAAACAGGGTGGCTATGGCTACACCTTC
d_gene: .; abundance: .; j_gene: TRBJ2-2; v_gene: TRBV4-2; CDR3aa: CASSQENGGELFF; CDR3nt: TGTGCCAGCAGCCAAGAAAACGGCGGGGAGCTGTTTTTT
d_gene: TRBD1; abundance: few; j_gene: TRBJ2-1; v_gene: TRBV29-1; CDR3aa: CSVTGVLGDNEQFF; CDR3nt: TGCAGCGTTACAGGGGTTTTGGGGGACAATGAGCAGTTCTTC
d_gene: .; abundance: .; j_gene: TRBJ2-2; v_gene: TRBV9; CDR3aa: CASSIGAGVNTGELFF; CDR3nt: TGTGCCAGCAGTATCGGGGCAGGGGTGAACACCGGGGAGCTGTTTTTT
d_gene: TRBD1; abundance: .; j_gene: TRBJ2-7; v_gene: TRBV6-1; CDR3aa: CASSDGDRSYEQYF; CDR3nt: TGTGCCAGCAGTGACGGGGACAGGTCCTACGAGCAGTACTTC
d_gene: TRBD2; abundance: .; j_gene: TRBJ2-5; v_gene: TRBV27; CDR3aa: CASGLAGETQYF; CDR3nt: TGTGCCAGCGGACTAGCGGGAGAGACCCAGTACTTC
d_gene: TRBD2; abundance: once; j_gene: TRBJ2-7; v_gene: TRBV28; CDR3aa: CASSPRLRLAGRYEQYF; CDR3nt: TGTGCCAGCAGCCCAAGGTTACGACTAGCGGGAAGGTACGAGCAGTACTTC
d_gene: TRBD1; abundance: .; j_gene: TRBJ1-2; v_gene: TRBV27; CDR3aa: CASSPAGQGAILDGYTF; CDR3nt: TGTGCCAGCAGTCCCGCGGGACAGGGGGCTATTTTGGATGGCTACACCTTC
d_gene: .; abundance: .; j_gene: TRBJ2-5; v_gene: TRBV25-1; CDR3aa: CASSEWGARQETQYF; CDR3nt: TGTGCCAGCAGTGAATGGGGCGCCCGCCAAGAGACCCAGTACTTC
d_gene: .; abundance: few; j_gene: TRBJ1-1; v_gene: TRBV7-9; CDR3aa: CASSLDQGLATEAFF; CDR3nt: TGTGCCAGCAGCTTAGATCAGGGGTTGGCCACTGAAGCTTTCTTT
d_gene: .; abundance: .; j_gene: TRBJ2-7; v_gene: TRBV28; CDR3aa: CASSFPHGEQYF; CDR3nt: TGTGCCAGCAGTTTTCCGCACGGGGAGCAGTACTTC
d_gene: .; abundance: few; j_gene: TRBJ2-3; v_gene: TRBV7-2; CDR3aa: CASSPDRRDTQYF; CDR3nt: TGTGCCAGCAGTCCCGACCGAAGAGATACGCAGTATTTT
d_gene: TRBD1; abundance: .; j_gene: TRBJ2-1; v_gene: TRBV19; CDR3aa: CASRTGQGAGEQFF; CDR3nt: TGTGCCAGTAGGACTGGACAGGGGGCGGGTGAGCAGTTCTTC
d_gene: .; abundance: once; j_gene: TRBJ1-2; v_gene: TRBV29-1; CDR3aa: CSVAERGGYGYTF; CDR3nt: TGCAGCGTCGCCGAGCGGGGTGGCTATGGCTACACCTTC
d_gene: .; abundance: .; j_gene: TRBJ1-1; v_gene: TRBV5-1; CDR3aa: CASSLADTEAFF; CDR3nt: TGCGCCAGCAGCTTGGCGGACACTGAAGCTTTCTTT
d_gene: TRBD1; abundance: .; j_gene: TRBJ2-7; v_gene: TRBV7-9; CDR3aa: CASSFRQGSEQYF; CDR3nt: TGTGCCAGCAGCTTCCGACAGGGCAGCGAGCAGTACTTC
d_gene: .; abundance: medium-sized; j_gene: TRBJ2-1; v_gene: TRBV7-9; CDR3aa: CASTMTPYNEQFF; CDR3nt: TGTGCCAGCACCATGACTCCCTACAATGAGCAGTTCTTC
d_gene: TRBD2; abundance: few; j_gene: TRBJ2-6; v_gene: TRBV5-1; CDR3aa: CASSPGLASSGANVLTF; CDR3nt: TGCGCCAGCAGCCCGGGACTAGCCAGCTCTGGGGCCAACGTCCTGACTTTC
d_gene: .; abundance: .; j_gene: TRBJ1-1; v_gene: TRBV30; CDR3aa: CAWRPGGRGKNTEAFF; CDR3nt: TGTGCCTGGAGGCCTGGTGGGAGAGGTAAGAACACTGAAGCTTTCTTT
d_gene: .; abundance: .; j_gene: TRBJ1-1; v_gene: TRBV13; CDR3aa: CASGRGLQTEAFF; CDR3nt: TGTGCCAGCGGCCGGGGTTTACAGACTGAAGCTTTCTTT
d_gene: TRBD2; abundance: .; j_gene: TRBJ2-7; v_gene: TRBV30; CDR3aa: CAWSWTSGRVGYEQYF; CDR3nt: TGTGCCTGGAGTTGGACTAGCGGGAGAGTAGGCTACGAGCAGTACTTC
d_gene: TRBD1; abundance: few; j_gene: TRBJ1-2; v_gene: TRBV6-1; CDR3aa: CASNRQGIGYGYTF; CDR3nt: TGTGCCAGCAATAGACAGGGGATAGGATATGGCTACACCTTC
d_gene: .; abundance: .; j_gene: TRBJ1-1; v_gene: TRBV6-1; CDR3aa: CASSEGSEGWTEAFF; CDR3nt: TGTGCCAGCAGTGAAGGGAGCGAGGGTTGGACTGAAGCTTTCTTT
d_gene: .; abundance: few; j_gene: TRBJ2-1; v_gene: TRBV5-6; CDR3aa: CASSPSFHNEQFF; CDR3nt: TGTGCCAGCAGCCCTAGTTTCCACAATGAGCAGTTCTTC
d_gene: TRBD1; abundance: .; j_gene: TRBJ1-5; v_gene: TRBV7-2; CDR3aa: CASSTRHRGQGNQPQHF; CDR3nt: TGTGCCAGCAGCACCCGACACAGGGGGCAGGGCAATCAGCCCCAGCATTTT